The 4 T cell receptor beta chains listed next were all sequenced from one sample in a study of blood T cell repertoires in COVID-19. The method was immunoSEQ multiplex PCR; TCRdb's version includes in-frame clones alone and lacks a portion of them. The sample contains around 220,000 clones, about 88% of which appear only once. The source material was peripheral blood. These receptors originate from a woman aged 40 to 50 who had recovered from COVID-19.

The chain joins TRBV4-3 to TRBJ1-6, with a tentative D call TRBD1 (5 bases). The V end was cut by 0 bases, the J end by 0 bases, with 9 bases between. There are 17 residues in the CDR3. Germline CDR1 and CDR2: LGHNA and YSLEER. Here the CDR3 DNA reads TGCGCCAGCAGCCAAGATTGGCAGGGCTCCTATAATTCACCCCTCCACTTT. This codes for CASSQDWQGSYNSPLHF.

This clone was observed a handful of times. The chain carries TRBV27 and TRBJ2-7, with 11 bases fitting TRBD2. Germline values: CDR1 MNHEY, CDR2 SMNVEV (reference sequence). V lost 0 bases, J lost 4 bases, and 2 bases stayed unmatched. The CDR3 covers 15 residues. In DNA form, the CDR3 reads TGTGCCAGCAGTTTATCGGCTAGCGGGAGGTACGAGCAGTACTTC. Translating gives CASSLSASGRYEQYF.

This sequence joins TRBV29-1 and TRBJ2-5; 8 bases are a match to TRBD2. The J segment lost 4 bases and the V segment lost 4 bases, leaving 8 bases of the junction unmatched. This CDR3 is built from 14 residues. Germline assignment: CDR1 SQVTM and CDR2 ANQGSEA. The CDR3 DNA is TGCAGCGTTGGAGGGGCGGGAGGAGGAGAGACCCAGTACTTC. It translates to CSVGGAGGGETQYF.

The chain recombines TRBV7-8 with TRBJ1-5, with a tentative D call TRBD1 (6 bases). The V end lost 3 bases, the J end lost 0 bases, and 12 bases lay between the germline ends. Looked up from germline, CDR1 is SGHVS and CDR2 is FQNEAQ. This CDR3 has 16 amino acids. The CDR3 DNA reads TGTGCCAGCAGCTTGGAACAGGGTGGTAGCAATCAGCCCCAGCATTTT. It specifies CASSLEQGGSNQPQHF. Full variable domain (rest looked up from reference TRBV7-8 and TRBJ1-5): GAGVSQSPRYKVAKRGQDVALRCDPISGHVSLFWYQQALGQGPEFLTYFQNEAQLDKSGLPSDRFFAERPEGSVSTLKIQRTQQEDSAVYLCASSLEQGGSNQPQHFGDGTRLSIL.